Following are 27 T cell receptor beta chains from one sample sequenced in a study of T cells after posttransplantation cyclophosphamide. Sequenced by immunoSEQ multiplex PCR; TCRdb stores in-frame clones only, minus some. The sample carries about 66,000 clones, around 93% recorded once. The material sequenced was PBMCs. Source of these receptors: a woman aged 25 to 45 in good health and a related stem cell transplant donor.

The chain links TRBV6-6 to TRBJ1-1; D remains ambiguous. CDR1 and CDR2 from the germline V gene are MNHNY and SVGAGI (reference sequence). Trimming shortened V by 4 bases and J by 1 base, and 7 bases separated the two germline ends. This CDR3 has 13 amino acids. The CDR3 sequence: CASSFDKNTEAFF. The CDR3 bases are TGTGCCAGCAGTTTCGACAAGAACACTGAAGCTTTCTTT.

V usage is TRBV5-8 and J usage is TRBJ2-7; TRBD2 might be the D (6 bases). V gave up 4 bases and J gave up 4 bases, with 24 bases separating them. The CDR3 consists of 17 residues. CDR1 and CDR2 (germline): SGHTS, YDEGEE. DNA of the CDR3: TGTGCCAGCAGCCCTTCCGCCGGGATTGGGAGGAATTACGAGCAGTACTTC. Its protein product is CASSPSAGIGRNYEQYF.

The chain joins TRBV28 to TRBJ2-7; D is undetermined. V gave up 1 base and J gave up 4 bases, with 11 bases separating them. The CDR3 is 14 residues long. Germline CDR1 and CDR2: MDHEN and SYDVKM. The CDR3 protein is CASSLSRRPYEQYF. As DNA, the CDR3 is TGTGCCAGCAGTTTATCGCGCAGGCCATACGAGCAGTACTTC.

This sequence joins TRBV28 and TRBJ1-1; D ambiguous. CDR3 length: 12 amino acids. Between the trimmed V and J ends, which lost 6 bases and 0 bases, there was a span of 5 bases. The germline gives CDR1 MDHEN, CDR2 SYDVKM. CDR3 loop: CASRELNTEAFF. CDR3 nucleotide sequence: TGTGCCAGCAGGGAGCTGAACACTGAAGCTTTCTTT. Together with reference TRBV28 and TRBJ1-1, the CDR3 gives the full variable domain: DVKVTQSSRYLVKRTGEKVFLECVQDMDHENMFWYRQDPGLGLRLIYFSYDVKMKEKGDIPEGYSVSREKKERFSLILESASTNQTSMYLCASRELNTEAFFGQGTRLTVV.

The CDR3 nucleotides are TGCGCCAGCAGCCAAGAGGAGAGGGACCCGCATGGCTACACCTTC. Residues: CASSQEERDPHGYTF. The V and J genes are TRBV4-3 and TRBJ1-2, with D maybe TRBD1 (5 bases). Trimming removed 0 bases from V and 6 bases from J, with 14 bases in between. CDR3 length: 15 residues. Germline assignment: CDR1 LGHNA and CDR2 YSLEER.

The gene calls are TRBV10-1 and TRBJ1-4, with 7 bases matching TRBD1. CDR1 is WNHNN and CDR2 is SYGVQD in the germline V gene (reference sequence). This CDR3 spans 14 amino acids. The V gene end was trimmed by 6 bases and the J gene end by 4 bases; junction bases not matched to a gene: 5. The CDR3 protein is CASSTGQFNEKLFF. As DNA, the CDR3 is TGCGCCAGCAGCACGGGACAGTTTAATGAAAAACTGTTTTTT.

The chain uses TRBV7-2 and TRBJ1-5; D uncertain. The ends were cut back, 4 bases at V and 5 bases at J, with 6 bases in the middle. The CDR3 contains 12 residues. CDR1 and CDR2 from the germline V gene are SGHTA and FQGNSA. CDR3 nucleotides: TGTGCCAGCAGCTGGAGAGATCAGCCCCAGCATTTT. Encoded protein: CASSWRDQPQHF.

This chain links TRBV6-4 with TRBJ2-1, with TRBD1 matching over 8 bases. The CDR3 has 16 amino acids. V dropped 5 bases and J dropped 0; count of bases not matched to a gene: 6. CDR1 MRHNA and CDR2 SNTAGT come from the germline V gene. The CDR3 spells CASSRTGISSYNEQFF. The CDR3 DNA is TGTGCCAGCAGTAGGACAGGGATAAGCTCCTACAATGAGCAGTTCTTC.

This chain joins TRBV28 and TRBJ2-5, with TRBD2 as a possible D gene (5 bases). The V end was cut by 5 bases, the J end by 5 bases, with 12 bases between. The length of the CDR3 is 13 residues. The germline gives CDR1 MDHEN, CDR2 SYDVKM. The CDR3 bases are TGTGCCAGCAGTACCGCGGGCTTGGAGACCCAGTACTTC. It specifies CASSTAGLETQYF.

This chain links TRBV6-1 with TRBJ2-1; D possibly corresponds to TRBD2 (6 bases). CDR1 and CDR2 (germline): MNHNS, SASEGT. The germline V and J ends were trimmed by 6 bases and 6 bases, with 12 bases remaining between them. This CDR3 has 13 amino acids. The chain's CDR3 is CASRYGTFNEQFF. Written as DNA, the CDR3 is TGTGCCAGCAGATACGGGACTTTCAATGAGCAGTTCTTC.

The chain uses TRBV5-6 and TRBJ1-2; D is perhaps TRBD1 (5 bases). The CDR3 consists of 14 residues. V was trimmed by 4 bases and J by 0 bases, leaving 10 bases between them. Germline loops: CDR1 SGHDT, CDR2 YYEEEE. CDR3 amino acids: CASSPGGANYGYTF. CDR3 nucleotides: TGTGCCAGCAGCCCGGGGGGTGCTAACTATGGCTACACCTTC. The variable domain in full, with the rest retrieved from reference TRBV5-6 and TRBJ1-2, is DAGVTQSPTHLIKTRGQQVTLRCSPKSGHDTVSWYQQALGQGPQFIFQYYEEEERQRGNFPDRFSGHQFPNYSSELNVNALLLGDSALYLCASSPGGANYGYTFGSGTRLTVV.

The CDR3 loop is CASSRDRGRGRGYTF. CDR3 DNA sequence: TGTGCCAGTTCAAGGGACAGGGGGAGGGGTCGCGGCTACACCTTC. The chain couples TRBV27 to TRBJ1-2; 11 bases line up with TRBD1. The junction had 14 bases not matched to a gene; V was cut back by 9 bases and J by 8 bases. Germline CDR1 and CDR2: MNHEY and SMNVEV (reference sequence). This CDR3 spans 15 amino acids.

The chain carries TRBV5-6 and TRBJ2-7, with D unclear. This CDR3 contains 13 residues. Germline V gene lookup returns CDR1 SGHDT and CDR2 YYEEEE. The ends were cut back, 1 base at V and 6 bases at J, with 11 bases in the middle. CDR3 sequence reads: CASSLFSGREQYF. DNA for the CDR3: TGTGCCAGCAGCTTGTTTAGTGGTCGCGAGCAGTACTTC.

This chain links TRBV4-1 with TRBJ2-5; a weak D match, TRBD1 (5 bases). Germline values: CDR1 MGHRA, CDR2 YSYEKL. The CDR3 totals 14 residues. Trimming pared 0 bases from V and 5 bases from J, leaving 10 bases between. CDR3 region: CASSQDPGSETQYF. The CDR3 coding sequence is TGCGCCAGCAGCCAAGATCCAGGGTCCGAGACCCAGTACTTC.

This chain joins TRBV7-9 and TRBJ2-2, with 9 bases fitting TRBD2. The CDR3 has 15 amino acids. V trimming: 5 bases; J trimming: 4 bases; junction bases outside the gene matches: 5. Germline V gene data show CDR1 as SEHNR and CDR2 as FQNEAQ (reference sequence). The CDR3 DNA is TGTGCCAGCAGCAAAAGCGGGGGGATCACCGGGGAGCTGTTTTTT. Its translation is CASSKSGGITGELFF.

The gene calls are TRBV7-8 and TRBJ1-2, with D possibly matching TRBD1 (5 bases). CDR3 size: 13 residues. The V and J ends lost 5 bases and 8 bases respectively, with 15 bases between them. Germline CDR1 SGHVS, CDR2 FQNEAQ. CDR3 residues: CASSGPGGKGYTF. CDR3 bases: TGTGCCAGCAGCGGCCCCGGGGGTAAGGGCTACACCTTC.

This clone was observed a single time. The V and J genes are TRBV18 and TRBJ2-7; the D is unclear. V was pared by 6 bases and J by 4 bases, with 13 bases between. The CDR3 contains 13 residues. CDR1 and CDR2 (germline): KGHSH, LQKENI. CDR3 coding DNA: TGTGCCAGCTCGCTGACACCACAGTACGAGCAGTACTTC. It yields the protein CASSLTPQYEQYF.

This clone was seen once. The chain links TRBV15 to TRBJ1-2, with TRBD1 identical over 10 bases. Trimming at V came to 0 bases and at J to 7 bases, leaving 5 bases not matched to a gene. The CDR3 length is 15 residues. Germline V gene data show CDR1 as LNHNV and CDR2 as YYDKDF (reference sequence). The CDR3 nucleotides are TGTGCCACCAGCAGAGATGGGACAGGGGCGAGTGGCTACACCTTC. It codes for CATSRDGTGASGYTF.

This rearrangement joins TRBV11-3 to TRBJ1-1, with D unclear. The CDR3 sequence is 13 residues long. Germline lookup yields CDR1 SGHNT and CDR2 YENEEA. V shed 0 bases and J shed 1 base, with 3 bases lying between them. The DNA for the CDR3 is TGTGCCAGCAGCTTAGAACGGAACACTGAAGCTTTCTTT. Protein product: CASSLERNTEAFF.

The V call is TRBV19, the J call TRBJ2-5, with 10 bases identical to TRBD2. The J segment lost 5 bases and the V segment lost 3 bases, leaving 6 bases of the junction unmatched. From germline, CDR1 is LNHDA and CDR2 SQIVND (reference sequence). The CDR3 extends over 15 amino acids. CDR3 sequence: CASSMVTSGEETQYF. The CDR3 region has the DNA TGTGCCAGTAGTATGGTCACTAGCGGGGAGGAGACCCAGTACTTC.

The gene calls are TRBV5-1 and TRBJ1-4; 8 nucleotides align to TRBD1. The junction had 12 bases not matched to a gene; V was cut back by 6 bases and J by 8 bases. This CDR3 spans 15 amino acids. CDR1 is SGHRS and CDR2 is YFSETQ in the germline V gene. The DNA of the CDR3 is TGCGCCAGCACCATAAGTGGGACAGGAGGCGAAAAACTGTTTTTT. This encodes CASTISGTGGEKLFF.

V usage is TRBV10-3 and J usage is TRBJ2-7; TRBD1 matches at 9 bases. J was trimmed by 5 bases and V by 6 bases; bases with no gene match: 8. This CDR3 comprises 14 residues. Germline V gene lookup returns CDR1 ENHRY and CDR2 SYGVKD. CDR3 protein: CAIRTGTGQHEQYF. The DNA of the CDR3 is TGTGCCATCAGAACCGGGACAGGGCAGCACGAGCAGTACTTC.

V usage is TRBV6-1 and J usage is TRBJ2-1; 15 bases map to TRBD2. Germline V gene data show CDR1 as MNHNS and CDR2 as SASEGT. The CDR3 length is 18 residues. V was clipped by 2 bases and J by 5 bases; unmatched bases: 7. The CDR3 bases are TGTGCCAGCAGTGAATGGGGACTAGCGGGGGGAAGAGACAATGAGCAGTTCTTC. As protein: CASSEWGLAGGRDNEQFF.

This chain links TRBV4-3 with TRBJ2-7, with 10 nucleotides matching TRBD1. V lost 2 bases to trimming and J lost 2 bases; unmatched junction nucleotides: 6. The CDR3 covers 16 residues. Germline values: CDR1 LGHNA, CDR2 YSLEER. CDR3 nucleotide sequence: TGCGCCAGCAGCCAACATCACGGGACAGGGGCCTACGAGCAGTACTTC. Its protein is CASSQHHGTGAYEQYF.

The CDR3 loop is CASSLGSGRVYGYTF. The DNA of the CDR3 is TGTGCCAGCAGCTTAGGGTCGGGGCGGGTCTATGGCTACACCTTC. The genes are TRBV7-2 and TRBJ1-2, with TRBD1 as a possible D gene (5 bases). CDR1 and CDR2 from the germline V gene are SGHTA and FQGNSA. The CDR3 is made up of 15 amino acids. V lost 1 base, J lost 4 bases, and 13 bases lay in between.

This rearrangement joins TRBV25-1 to TRBJ2-7; 7 positions match TRBD2. With V trimmed by 2 bases and J by 3 bases, 1 base remained unmatched. The CDR3 sequence is 13 residues long. Germline V lookup: CDR1 MGHDK, CDR2 SYGVNS. In DNA, the CDR3 is TGTGCCAGCAGTGAAGGGGGGGGCTACGAGCAGTACTTC. Translated: CASSEGGGYEQYF.

The V and J genes are TRBV29-1 and TRBJ2-6; tentatively, D is TRBD2 (5 bases). Germline lookup yields CDR1 SQVTM and CDR2 ANQGSEA. Trimming cost V 4 bases and J 1 base, with 11 bases left between them. The CDR3 spans 15 residues. CDR3 in DNA: TGCAGCGTTGGCCCCCGAGGGTCTGGGGCCAACGTCCTGACTTTC. Translation: CSVGPRGSGANVLTF.